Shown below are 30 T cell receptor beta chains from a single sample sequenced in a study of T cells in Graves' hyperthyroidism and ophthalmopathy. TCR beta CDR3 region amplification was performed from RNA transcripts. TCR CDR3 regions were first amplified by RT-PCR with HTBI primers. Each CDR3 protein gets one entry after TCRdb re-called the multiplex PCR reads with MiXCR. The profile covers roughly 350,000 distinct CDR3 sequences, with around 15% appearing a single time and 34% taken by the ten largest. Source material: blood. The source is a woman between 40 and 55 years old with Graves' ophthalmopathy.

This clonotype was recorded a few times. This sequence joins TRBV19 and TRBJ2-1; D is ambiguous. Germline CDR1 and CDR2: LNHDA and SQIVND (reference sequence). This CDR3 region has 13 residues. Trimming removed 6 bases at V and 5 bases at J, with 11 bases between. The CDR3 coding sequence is TGTGCCAGTAGCCAGAGGACGAACAATGAGCAGTTCTTC. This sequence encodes CASSQRTNNEQFF.

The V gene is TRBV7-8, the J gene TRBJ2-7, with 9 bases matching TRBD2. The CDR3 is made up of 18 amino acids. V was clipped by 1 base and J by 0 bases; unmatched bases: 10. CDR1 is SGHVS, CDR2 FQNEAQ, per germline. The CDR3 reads CASSLGATSGSSSYEQYF. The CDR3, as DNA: TGTGCCAGCAGCTTAGGAGCGACTAGCGGAAGTAGCTCCTACGAGCAGTACTTC.

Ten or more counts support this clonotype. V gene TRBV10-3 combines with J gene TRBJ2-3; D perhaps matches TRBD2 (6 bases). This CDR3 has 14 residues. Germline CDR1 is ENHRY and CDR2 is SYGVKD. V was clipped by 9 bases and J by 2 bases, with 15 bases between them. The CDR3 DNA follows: TGTGCCATGAATAGCGGTTTACACACAGATACGCAGTATTTT. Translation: CAMNSGLHTDTQYF.

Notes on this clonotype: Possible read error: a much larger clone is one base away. Here the CDR3 DNA reads TGCAGGGCTGCCCCGGCCGGTTTCTCCTACGAGCAGTACTTC. Translation gives CRAAPAGFSYEQYF. The V and J genes are TRBV20-1 and TRBJ2-7; D gene uncertain. Germline V lookup: CDR1 DFQATT, CDR2 SNEGSKA (reference sequence). The CDR3 consists of 14 residues.

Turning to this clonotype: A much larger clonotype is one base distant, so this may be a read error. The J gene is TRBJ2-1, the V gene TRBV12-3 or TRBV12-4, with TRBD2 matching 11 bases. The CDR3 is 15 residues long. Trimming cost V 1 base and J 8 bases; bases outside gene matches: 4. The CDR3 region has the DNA TGTGCCAGCAGTTTAGATAGCGGGGGGGCCTATGAGCAGTTCTTC. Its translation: CASSLDSGGAYEQFF.

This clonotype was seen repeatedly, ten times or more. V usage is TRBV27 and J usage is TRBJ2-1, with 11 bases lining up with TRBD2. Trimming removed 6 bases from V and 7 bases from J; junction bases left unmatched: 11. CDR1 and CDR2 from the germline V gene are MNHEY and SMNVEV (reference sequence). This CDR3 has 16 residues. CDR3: CASRELAGGDQNEQFF. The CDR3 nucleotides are TGTGCCAGCAGGGAATTAGCGGGGGGGGACCAGAATGAGCAGTTCTTC.

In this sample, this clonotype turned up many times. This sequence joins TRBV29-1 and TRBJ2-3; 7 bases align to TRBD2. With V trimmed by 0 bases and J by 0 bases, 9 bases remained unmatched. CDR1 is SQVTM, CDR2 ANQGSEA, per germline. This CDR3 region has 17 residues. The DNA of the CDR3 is TGCAGCGTTGAAGATCAGGCGGGAGCCGTTAGCACAGATACGCAGTATTTT. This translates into CSVEDQAGAVSTDTQYF.

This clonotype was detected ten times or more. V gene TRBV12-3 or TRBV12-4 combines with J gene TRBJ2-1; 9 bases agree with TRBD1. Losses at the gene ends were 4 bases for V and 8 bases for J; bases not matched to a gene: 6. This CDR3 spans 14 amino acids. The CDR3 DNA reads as TGTGCCAGCAGTTCAGATGGACAGGGGCATGAGCAGTTCTTC. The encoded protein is CASSSDGQGHEQFF.

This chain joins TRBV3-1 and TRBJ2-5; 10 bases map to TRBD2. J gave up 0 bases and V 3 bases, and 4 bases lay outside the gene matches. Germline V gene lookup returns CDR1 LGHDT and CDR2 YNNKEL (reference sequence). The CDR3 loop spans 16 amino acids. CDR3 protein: CASSQKREGYQETQYF. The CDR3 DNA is TGTGCCAGCAGCCAGAAGCGGGAGGGGTACCAAGAGACCCAGTACTTC.

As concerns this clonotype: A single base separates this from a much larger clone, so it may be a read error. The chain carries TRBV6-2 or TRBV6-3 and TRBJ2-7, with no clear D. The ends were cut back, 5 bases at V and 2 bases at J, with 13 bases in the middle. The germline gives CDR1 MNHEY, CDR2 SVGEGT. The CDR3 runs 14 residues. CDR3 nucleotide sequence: TGTGCCAGCAGTGTCGCGGCAGGCGCCTACGAGCAGTACTTC. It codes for CASSVAAGAYEQYF.

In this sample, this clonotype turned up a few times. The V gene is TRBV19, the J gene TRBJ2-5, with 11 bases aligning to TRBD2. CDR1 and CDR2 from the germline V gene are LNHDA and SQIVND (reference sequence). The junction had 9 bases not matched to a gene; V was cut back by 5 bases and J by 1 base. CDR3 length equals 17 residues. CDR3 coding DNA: TGTGCCAGTAGTCTTCCGGAAGGACTAGCGGGCCAAGAGACCCAGTACTTC. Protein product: CASSLPEGLAGQETQYF. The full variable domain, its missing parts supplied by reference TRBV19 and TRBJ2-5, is DGGITQSPKYLFRKEGQNVTLSCEQNLNHDAMYWYRQDPGQGLRLIYYSQIVNDFQKGDIAEGYSVSREKKESFPLTVTSAQKNPTAFYLCASSLPEGLAGQETQYFGPGTRLLVL.

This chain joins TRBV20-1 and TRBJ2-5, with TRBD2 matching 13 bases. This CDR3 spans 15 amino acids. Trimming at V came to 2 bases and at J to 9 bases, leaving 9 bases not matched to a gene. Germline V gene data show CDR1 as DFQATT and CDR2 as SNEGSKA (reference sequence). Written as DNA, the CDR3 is TGCAGTGCTAGAAGGACTAGCGGGGGCCTAAAGGCCCAGTACTTC. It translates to CSARRTSGGLKAQYF.

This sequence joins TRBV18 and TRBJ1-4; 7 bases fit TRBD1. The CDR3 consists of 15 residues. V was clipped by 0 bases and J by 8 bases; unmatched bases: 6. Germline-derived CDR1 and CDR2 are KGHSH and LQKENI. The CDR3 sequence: CASSPPGTAGEKLFF. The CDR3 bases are TGTGCCAGCTCACCACCCGGGACAGCTGGAGAAAAACTGTTTTTT.

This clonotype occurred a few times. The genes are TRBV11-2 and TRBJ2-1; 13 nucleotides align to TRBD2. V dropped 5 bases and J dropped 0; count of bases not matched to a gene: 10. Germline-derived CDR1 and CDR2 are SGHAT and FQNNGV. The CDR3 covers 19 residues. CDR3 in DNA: TGTGCCAGCAGCCCAGGACTAGCGGGAGAGGGTCGCTCCTACAATGAGCAGTTCTTC. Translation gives CASSPGLAGEGRSYNEQFF.

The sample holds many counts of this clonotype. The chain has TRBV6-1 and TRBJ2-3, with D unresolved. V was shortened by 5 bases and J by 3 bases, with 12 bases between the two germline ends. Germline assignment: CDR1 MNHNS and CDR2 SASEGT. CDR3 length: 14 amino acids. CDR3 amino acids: CASSSPPNTDTQYF. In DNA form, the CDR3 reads TGTGCCAGCAGTTCCCCGCCTAATACAGATACGCAGTATTTT.

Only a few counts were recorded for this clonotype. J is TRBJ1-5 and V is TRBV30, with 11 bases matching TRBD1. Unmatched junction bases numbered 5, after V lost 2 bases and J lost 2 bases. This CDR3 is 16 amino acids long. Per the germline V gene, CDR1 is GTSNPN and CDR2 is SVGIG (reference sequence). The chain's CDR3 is CAWSTGTGGGNQPQHF. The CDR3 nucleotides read TGTGCCTGGAGTACCGGGACAGGGGGTGGCAATCAGCCCCAGCATTTT.

The CDR3 DNA reads as TGTGCCAGCAGCGTCGGACGGAGTCCTTCACCCCTCCACTTT. This sequence encodes CASSVGRSPSPLHF. The chain is built from TRBV9 and TRBJ1-6; no firm D call. The length of the CDR3 is 14 residues. The germline CDR1 and CDR2 sequences are SGDLS and YYNGEE. Trimming pared 2 bases from V and 9 bases from J, leaving 12 bases between.

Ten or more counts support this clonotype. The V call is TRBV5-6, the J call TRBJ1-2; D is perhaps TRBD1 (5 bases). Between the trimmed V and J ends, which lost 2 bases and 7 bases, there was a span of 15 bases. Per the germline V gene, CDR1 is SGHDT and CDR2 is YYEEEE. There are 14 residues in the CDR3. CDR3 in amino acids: CASSFWQGVGGYTF. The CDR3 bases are TGTGCCAGCAGCTTTTGGCAGGGAGTAGGTGGCTACACCTTC.

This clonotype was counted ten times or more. CDR3 nucleotides: TGTGCCAGCAGCTTATATCGGGGGAACACTGAAGCTTTCTTT. It translates to CASSLYRGNTEAFF. V is TRBV7-2 and J is TRBJ1-1; unclear D gene. This CDR3 is built from 14 residues. V was cut by 2 bases and J by 1 base, with 8 bases left in between. Germline CDR1 is SGHTA and CDR2 is FQGNSA.

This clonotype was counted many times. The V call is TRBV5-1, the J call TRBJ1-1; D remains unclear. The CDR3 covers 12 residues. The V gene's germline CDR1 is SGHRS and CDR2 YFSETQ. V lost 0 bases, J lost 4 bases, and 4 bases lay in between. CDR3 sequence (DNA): TGCGCCAGCAGCTTGGGGGTCACTGAAGCTTTCTTT. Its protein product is CASSLGVTEAFF.

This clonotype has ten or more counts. Here the CDR3 DNA reads TGTGCCATCAGGTCTGCGGGTAGCGGGAGAGGTAGGTCCTACAATGAGCAGTTCTTC. This codes for CAIRSAGSGRGRSYNEQFF. This rearrangement joins TRBV10-3 to TRBJ2-1; 9 nucleotides align to TRBD2. This CDR3 comprises 19 residues. Trimming at V came to 6 bases and at J to 1 base, leaving 16 bases not matched to a gene. Germline values: CDR1 ENHRY, CDR2 SYGVKD.

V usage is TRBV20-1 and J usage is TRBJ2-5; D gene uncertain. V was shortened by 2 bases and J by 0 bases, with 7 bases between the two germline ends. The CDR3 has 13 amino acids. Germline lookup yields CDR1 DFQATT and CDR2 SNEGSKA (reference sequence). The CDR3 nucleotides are TGCAGTGCTAGAAGTGCACACCAAGAGACCCAGTACTTC. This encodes CSARSAHQETQYF.

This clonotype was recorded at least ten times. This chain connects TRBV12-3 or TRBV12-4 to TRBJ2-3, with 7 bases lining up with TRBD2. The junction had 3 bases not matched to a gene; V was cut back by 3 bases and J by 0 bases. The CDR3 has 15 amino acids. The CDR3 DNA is TGTGCCAGCAGTTTCAGCGGGGCGAGCACAGATACGCAGTATTTT. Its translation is CASSFSGASTDTQYF.

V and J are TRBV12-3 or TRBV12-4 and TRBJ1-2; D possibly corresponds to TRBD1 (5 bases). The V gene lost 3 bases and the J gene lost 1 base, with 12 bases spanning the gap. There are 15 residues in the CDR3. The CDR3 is CASSFRRVNNYGYTF. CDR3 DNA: TGTGCCAGCAGTTTCCGCAGGGTAAATAACTATGGCTACACCTTC.

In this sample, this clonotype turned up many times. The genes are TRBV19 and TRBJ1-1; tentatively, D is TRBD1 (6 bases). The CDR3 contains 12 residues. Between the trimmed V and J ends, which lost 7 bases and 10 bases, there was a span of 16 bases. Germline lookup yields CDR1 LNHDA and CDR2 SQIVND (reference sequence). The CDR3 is CASTPRGGIAFF. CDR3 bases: TGTGCCAGTACCCCTAGGGGGGGCATAGCTTTCTTT.

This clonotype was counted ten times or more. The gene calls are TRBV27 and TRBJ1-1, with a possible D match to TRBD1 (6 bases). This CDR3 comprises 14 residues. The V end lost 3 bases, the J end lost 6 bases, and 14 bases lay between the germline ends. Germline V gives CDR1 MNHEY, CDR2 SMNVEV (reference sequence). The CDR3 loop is CASSFITGKAEAFF. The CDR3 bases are TGTGCCAGCAGTTTTATAACAGGGAAAGCTGAAGCTTTCTTT.

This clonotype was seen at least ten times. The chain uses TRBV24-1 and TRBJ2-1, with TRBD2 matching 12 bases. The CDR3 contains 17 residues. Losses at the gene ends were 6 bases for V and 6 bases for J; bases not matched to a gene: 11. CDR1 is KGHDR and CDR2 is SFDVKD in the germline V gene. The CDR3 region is CATSPGLAGLLGNEQFF. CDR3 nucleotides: TGTGCCACCAGTCCTGGACTAGCGGGGCTACTAGGCAATGAGCAGTTCTTC.

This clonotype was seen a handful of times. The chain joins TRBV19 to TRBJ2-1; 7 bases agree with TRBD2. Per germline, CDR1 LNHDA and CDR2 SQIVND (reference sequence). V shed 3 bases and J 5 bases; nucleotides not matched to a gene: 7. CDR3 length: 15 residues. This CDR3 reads CASSMGGVWNNEQFF. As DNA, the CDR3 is TGTGCCAGTAGTATGGGGGGGGTTTGGAACAATGAGCAGTTCTTC.

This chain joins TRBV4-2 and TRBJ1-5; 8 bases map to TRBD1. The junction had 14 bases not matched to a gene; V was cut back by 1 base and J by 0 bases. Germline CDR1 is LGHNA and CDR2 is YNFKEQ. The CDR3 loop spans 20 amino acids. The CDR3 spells CASSQGTAGGTLYSNQPQHF. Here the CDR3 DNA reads TGTGCCAGCAGCCAAGGTACCGCAGGGGGCACCCTATATAGCAATCAGCCCCAGCATTTT.

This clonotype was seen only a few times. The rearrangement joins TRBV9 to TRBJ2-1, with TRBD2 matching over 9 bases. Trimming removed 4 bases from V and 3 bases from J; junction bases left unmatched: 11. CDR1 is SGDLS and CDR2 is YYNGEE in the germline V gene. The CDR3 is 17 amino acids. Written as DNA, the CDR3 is TGTGCCAGCAGCCTAACGTATAGCGGGAGTCTCTACAATGAGCAGTTCTTC. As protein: CASSLTYSGSLYNEQFF. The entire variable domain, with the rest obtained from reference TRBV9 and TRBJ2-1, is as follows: DSGVTQTPKHLITATGQRVTLRCSPRSGDLSVYWYQQSLDQGLQFLIQYYNGEERAKGNILERFSAQQFPDLHSELNLSSLELGDSALYFCASSLTYSGSLYNEQFFGPGTRLTVL.